Below are 30 T cell receptor beta chains sequenced from a single sample in a study of cytotoxic CD8 clonotypes in ibrutinib-treated CLL. Clones were sequenced by immunoSEQ multiplex PCR, and TCRdb holds only the in-frame ones, with some missing. The sample consists of about 130,000 clones, approximately 80% of them appearing once. Sequences were derived from PBMCs, sampled after 24 months of ibrutinib treatment. Source of these receptors: a human donor with chronic lymphocytic leukemia.

The chain links TRBV15 to TRBJ1-2; a weak D match, TRBD1 (6 bases). The germline V gene encodes CDR1 LNHNV and CDR2 YYDKDF (reference sequence). This CDR3 is built from 14 residues. Trimming shortened V by 3 bases and J by 2 bases, and 10 bases separated the two germline ends. CDR3 nucleotide sequence: TGTGCCACCAGCAGGGGGGGGACAAACTATGGCTACACCTTC. This encodes CATSRGGTNYGYTF.

This chain connects TRBV15 to TRBJ2-3, with 7 bases identical to TRBD2. Germline assignment: CDR1 LNHNV and CDR2 YYDKDF (reference sequence). Trimming cost V 0 bases and J 6 bases; bases outside gene matches: 12. This CDR3 is built from 17 residues. The CDR3 DNA follows: TGTGCCACCAGCAGAGATATCAGGGAGGGGAGAGGTGATACGCAGTATTTT. Its protein is CATSRDIREGRGDTQYF.

The chain joins TRBV30 to TRBJ1-1, with unresolved D. Germline V gene lookup returns CDR1 GTSNPN and CDR2 SVGIG (reference sequence). The ends were cut back, 5 bases at V and 0 bases at J, with 10 bases in the middle. The CDR3 spans 13 residues. CDR3 region: CAWQRDMNTEAFF. The DNA for the CDR3 is TGTGCCTGGCAGAGAGACATGAACACTGAAGCTTTCTTT.

The V call is TRBV4-3, the J call TRBJ2-2, with D perhaps TRBD2 (5 bases). From germline, CDR1 is LGHNA and CDR2 YSLEER. Trimming took off 1 base at V and 4 bases at J, with 13 bases between the two ends. There are 16 residues in the CDR3. CDR3 sequence: CASSQVGGGRTGELFF. The DNA for the CDR3 is TGCGCCAGCAGCCAAGTGGGCGGAGGTCGCACCGGGGAGCTGTTTTTT.

This rearrangement joins TRBV2 to TRBJ2-3, with TRBD1 matching 8 bases. Unmatched junction bases numbered 4, after V lost 7 bases and J lost 1 base. The CDR3 is 14 residues long. In germline, CDR1 is SNHLY, CDR2 FYNNEI. The CDR3 DNA reads as TGTGCCAGCACAGGGACAGGCCGCACAGATACGCAGTATTTT. Protein product: CASTGTGRTDTQYF.

By frequency in the sample, this clone is medium-sized. The chain links TRBV28 to TRBJ2-1; 10 nucleotides agree with TRBD1. The germline V gene encodes CDR1 MDHEN and CDR2 SYDVKM. V shed 6 bases and J 9 bases; nucleotides not matched to a gene: 8. This CDR3 contains 14 residues. In nucleotides, the CDR3 is TGTGCCAGCAGCTGGGGACAGGGGAACGGTGAGCAGTTCTTC. Translation gives CASSWGQGNGEQFF.

The chain recombines TRBV5-6 with TRBJ2-3; D might be TRBD1 (6 bases). Trimming removed 3 bases from V and 5 bases from J, with 16 bases in between. The germline V gene has CDR1 SGHDT and CDR2 YYEEEE. This CDR3 has 15 amino acids. The CDR3 DNA reads as TGTGCCAGCAGCTCGGGAAATTTAGGGGGAGATACGCAGTATTTT. It encodes CASSSGNLGGDTQYF. The entire variable domain, with the rest obtained from reference TRBV5-6 and TRBJ2-3, is as follows: DAGVTQSPTHLIKTRGQQVTLRCSPKSGHDTVSWYQQALGQGPQFIFQYYEEEERQRGNFPDRFSGHQFPNYSSELNVNALLLGDSALYLCASSSGNLGGDTQYFGPGTRLTVL.

This chain links TRBV5-1 with TRBJ2-3, with TRBD2 matching over 14 bases. The J segment lost 4 bases and the V segment lost 4 bases, leaving 14 bases of the junction unmatched. There are 19 residues in the CDR3. Germline V gene lookup returns CDR1 SGHRS and CDR2 YFSETQ. CDR3 region: CASSPRVTSGGVSPDTQYF. The CDR3 DNA sequence: TGCGCCAGCAGCCCCCGGGTGACTAGCGGGGGGGTTTCTCCAGATACGCAGTATTTT.

The chain carries TRBV7-9 and TRBJ2-3; D uncertain. The CDR3 length is 14 residues. Per germline, CDR1 SEHNR and CDR2 FQNEAQ (reference sequence). Trimming removed 5 bases at V and 2 bases at J, with 11 bases between. The CDR3 protein is CASSQRHPTDTQYF. In DNA form, the CDR3 reads TGTGCCAGCAGCCAGAGGCACCCCACAGATACGCAGTATTTT.

The chain joins TRBV7-9 to TRBJ2-5, with unresolved D. V was pared by 3 bases and J by 5 bases, with 22 bases between. The CDR3 is 17 amino acids. Germline CDR1 and CDR2: SEHNR and FQNEAQ (reference sequence). The CDR3 spells CASSFPKVTESRETQYF. The CDR3 nucleotides are TGTGCCAGCAGCTTTCCTAAAGTAACAGAAAGTAGGGAGACCCAGTACTTC. The full variable domain, rest sourced from reference TRBV7-9 and TRBJ2-5, is DTGVSQNPRHKITKRGQNVTFRCDPISEHNRLYWYRQTLGQGPEFLTYFQNEAQLEKSRLLSDRFSAERPKGSFSTLEIQRTEQGDSAMYLCASSFPKVTESRETQYFGPGTRLLVL.

The chain couples TRBV5-4 to TRBJ2-7, with 11 bases identical to TRBD2. With 4 bases clipped from V and 6 bases from J, the junction kept 9 bases outside the gene matches. Per germline, CDR1 SGHNT and CDR2 YYREEE (reference sequence). The CDR3 covers 15 residues. CDR3 coding DNA: TGTGCCAGCAGCGTATCTAGCGGGGGGCCTTCCGAGCAGTACTTC. Protein product: CASSVSSGGPSEQYF.

This sequence joins TRBV10-3 and TRBJ2-1; TRBD2 matches 8 bases. J lost 9 bases, V lost 3 bases, and 4 bases had no gene match. Germline CDR1 ENHRY, CDR2 SYGVKD. The CDR3 consists of 13 residues. CDR3 DNA sequence: TGTGCCATCAGTGATATAGCGGGGAGTGAGCAGTTCTTC. This translates into CAISDIAGSEQFF.

The V call is TRBV18, the J call TRBJ2-2, with unresolved D. The ends were cut back, 2 bases at V and 6 bases at J, with 7 bases in the middle. The germline V gene encodes CDR1 KGHSH and CDR2 LQKENI. The CDR3 runs 13 residues. Here the CDR3 reads CASSPGVPGELFF. The DNA of the CDR3 is TGTGCCAGCTCACCAGGGGTCCCCGGGGAGCTGTTTTTT.

The chain is built from TRBV5-6 and TRBJ1-2; 8 nucleotides align to TRBD1. CDR1 is SGHDT and CDR2 is YYEEEE in the germline V gene. The CDR3 has 15 amino acids. V lost 4 bases to trimming and J lost 0 bases; unmatched junction nucleotides: 5. CDR3 in amino acids: CASSLRTGTNYGYTF. CDR3 bases: TGTGCCAGCAGCCTCCGGACAGGGACTAACTATGGCTACACCTTC.

The chain joins TRBV19 to TRBJ1-1; D possibly corresponds to TRBD1 (6 bases). The CDR3 runs to 16 residues. The V end was cut by 3 bases, the J end by 3 bases, with 17 bases between. CDR1 is LNHDA and CDR2 is SQIVND in the germline V gene (reference sequence). CDR3 nucleotides: TGTGCCAGTAGTATTCGGGGGGCTCCTGGAGACACTGAAGCTTTCTTT. Its translation: CASSIRGAPGDTEAFF.

This chain links TRBV4-2 with TRBJ1-5; D remains unclear. With 0 bases removed from V and 0 bases from J, the gap between germline ends came to 9 bases. The CDR3 has 16 amino acids. Per germline, CDR1 LGHNA and CDR2 YNFKEQ. CDR3 region: CASSQDPTSSNQPQHF. The DNA for the CDR3 is TGTGCCAGCAGCCAAGATCCCACGAGTAGCAATCAGCCCCAGCATTTT.

In regard to this clone: At one end the junction does not follow the germline gene, possibly because of a read error. The chain employs TRBV6-4 and TRBJ2-1, with D possibly TRBD1 on 5 matching bases. Germline CDR1 and CDR2: MRHNA and SNTAGT. The CDR3 runs 17 residues. The CDR3 bases are TGTGCCATCAGTGAAAGGCAGGGCGACCCCTCCTACAATGAGCAGTTCTTC. Protein sequence: CAISERQGDPSYNEQFF.

V is TRBV5-4 and J is TRBJ1-6, with a weak D call TRBD1 (6 bases). CDR1 and CDR2 from the germline V gene are SGHNT and YYREEE (reference sequence). This CDR3 is 15 amino acids long. V was trimmed by 5 bases and J by 7 bases, leaving 16 bases between them. The CDR3: CASSVPLGANSPLHF. The CDR3 nucleotides read TGTGCCAGCAGTGTTCCGCTGGGGGCAAATTCACCCCTCCACTTT.

V is TRBV5-1 and J is TRBJ1-1; no clear D. Germline V gene lookup returns CDR1 SGHRS and CDR2 YFSETQ. V dropped 4 bases and J dropped 4 bases, with 14 bases sitting between them. This CDR3 region has 14 residues. CDR3 region: CASSGEGFPTEAFF. CDR3 sequence (DNA): TGCGCCAGCAGCGGAGAGGGTTTTCCCACTGAAGCTTTCTTT.

The gene calls are TRBV30 and TRBJ2-3; tentative D call: TRBD2 (6 bases). Germline CDR1 is GTSNPN and CDR2 is SVGIG (reference sequence). This CDR3 has 14 amino acids. The V gene lost 0 bases and the J gene lost 1 base, with 8 bases spanning the gap. CDR3 bases: TGTGCCTGGAGTGTATCGGGGGGCACAGATACGCAGTATTTT. It encodes CAWSVSGGTDTQYF.

CDR3 region: CASSPGRGMNTEAFF. The CDR3 bases are TGTGCCAGCAGCCCTGGTAGGGGAATGAACACTGAAGCTTTCTTT. The rearrangement uses TRBV7-3 and TRBJ1-1; D perhaps matches TRBD1 (5 bases). The CDR3 extends over 15 amino acids. CDR1 and CDR2 from the germline V gene are SGHTA and FQGTGA. V lost 5 bases, J lost 0 bases, and 13 bases lay in between.

This chain uses TRBV2 with TRBJ1-1, with D unresolved. Germline CDR1 reads SNHLY; CDR2 reads FYNNEI. This CDR3 region has 14 residues. The V end was cut by 4 bases, the J end by 3 bases, with 12 bases between. The CDR3 region is CASSAMSGHTEAFF. The CDR3 DNA reads as TGTGCCAGCAGTGCCATGTCGGGCCACACTGAAGCTTTCTTT. The whole variable domain, filled in from reference TRBV2 and TRBJ1-1, reads EPEVTQTPSHQVTQMGQEVILRCVPISNHLYFYWYRQILGQKVEFLVSFYNNEISEKSEIFDDQFSVERPDGSNFTLKIRSTKLEDSAMYFCASSAMSGHTEAFFGQGTRLTVV.

The V gene is TRBV6-5, the J gene TRBJ1-1; TRBD1 matches at 7 bases. CDR1 is MNHEY and CDR2 is SVGAGI in the germline V gene. The CDR3 contains 13 residues. The V segment lost 8 bases and the J segment 3 bases; nucleotides outside the gene matches: 6. As DNA, the CDR3 is TGTGCCAGCGCGGAGACAGGGTACACTGAAGCTTTCTTT. Its protein is CASAETGYTEAFF.

In the case of this clone: An end of the junction does not agree with germline; a read error may underlie this. V and J are TRBV6-5 and TRBJ1-2; D is ambiguous. The CDR3 is 9 residues long. Germline assignment: CDR1 MNHEY and CDR2 SVGAGI. This CDR3 reads CASGYGYTF. The DNA of the CDR3 is TGTGCCAGCGGTTATGGCTACACCTTC.

V and J are TRBV5-4 and TRBJ1-3; D is ambiguous. CDR3 size: 16 residues. V dropped 2 bases and J dropped 0 bases, with 12 bases sitting between them. CDR1 is SGHNT, CDR2 YYREEE, per germline (reference sequence). The CDR3 protein is CASSLAGRSSGNTIYF. CDR3 coding DNA: TGTGCCAGCAGCTTAGCAGGACGTAGCTCTGGAAACACCATATATTTT. Drawing the rest from reference TRBV5-4 and TRBJ1-3, the complete variable domain is ETGVTQSPTHLIKTRGQQVTLRCSSQSGHNTVSWYQQALGQGPQFIFQYYREEENGRGNFPPRFSGLQFPNYSSELNVNALELDDSALYLCASSLAGRSSGNTIYFGEGSWLTVV.

This rearrangement joins TRBV2 to TRBJ1-6; D is unclear. The V gene lost 2 bases and the J gene lost 9 bases, with 17 bases spanning the gap. CDR3 length: 16 residues. The germline V gene encodes CDR1 SNHLY and CDR2 FYNNEI. This CDR3 is CASSEQFASGSSPLHF. The CDR3 nucleotides read TGTGCCAGCAGTGAACAATTTGCGTCGGGTTCTTCACCCCTCCACTTT.

The V and J genes are TRBV7-2 and TRBJ2-3, with 10 bases that match TRBD1. Germline V gene data show CDR1 as SGHTA and CDR2 as FQGNSA. The CDR3 is 16 amino acids. With 1 base clipped from V and 4 bases from J, the junction kept 5 bases outside the gene matches. DNA of the CDR3: TGTGCCAGCAGCTTAGTGGGGACAGGGGCCCCAGATACGCAGTATTTT. Its protein product is CASSLVGTGAPDTQYF. The complete variable domain, with remaining parts taken from reference TRBV7-2 and TRBJ2-3, reads GAGVSQSPSNKVTEKGKDVELRCDPISGHTALYWYRQSLGQGLEFLIYFQGNSAPDKSGLPSDRFSAERTGGSVSTLTIQRTQQEDSAVYLCASSLVGTGAPDTQYFGPGTRLTVL.

V and J are TRBV28 and TRBJ2-7, with 8 bases identical to TRBD1. Germline values: CDR1 MDHEN, CDR2 SYDVKM. CDR3 size: 14 residues. V shed 7 bases and J 6 bases; nucleotides not matched to a gene: 11. The CDR3 is CASIPGTGLREQYF. CDR3 nucleotides: TGTGCCAGCATTCCCGGGACAGGCCTTCGCGAGCAGTACTTC.

This chain connects TRBV7-8 to TRBJ1-5, with D unresolved. This CDR3 has 16 amino acids. Germline-derived CDR1 and CDR2 are SGHVS and FQNEAQ. Trimming pared 5 bases from V and 0 bases from J, leaving 14 bases between. This CDR3 reads CASSPSSRLSNQPQHF. CDR3 nucleotides: TGTGCCAGCAGCCCATCGAGCCGGCTTAGCAATCAGCCCCAGCATTTT.

This clone has only a few counts. This chain links TRBV30 with TRBJ2-2; no reliable D call. Germline-derived CDR1 and CDR2 are GTSNPN and SVGIG (reference sequence). CDR3 length: 15 residues. Between the trimmed V and J ends, which lost 0 bases and 0 bases, there was a span of 8 bases. The CDR3 coding sequence is TGTGCCTGGAGTGTATTGGGGACGAACACCGGGGAGCTGTTTTTT. Protein: CAWSVLGTNTGELFF.